This T cell receptor beta chain appears in the sequencing data of a study of control samples from healthy donors and cancer patients. The V end lost 1 base, the J end lost 7 bases, and 14 bases lay between the germline ends. The CDR3 has 14 amino acids. In germline, CDR1 is SGHVS, CDR2 FNYEAQ. Some clones are missing from TCRdb's copy, which holds only in-frame ones; the method was immunoSEQ multiplex PCR. The top ten hold under 5% of the sample, which has roughly 170,000 clones, just over 85% seen once. The receptor comes from a woman younger than 45 in good health. The sequenced material came from blood. The chain uses TRBV7-6 and TRBJ2-7; D perhaps matches TRBD1 (6 bases). CDR3 protein: CASSLEGGVGEQYF. In nucleotides, the CDR3 is TGTGCCAGCAGCTTAGAAGGGGGAGTGGGGGAGCAGTACTTC.